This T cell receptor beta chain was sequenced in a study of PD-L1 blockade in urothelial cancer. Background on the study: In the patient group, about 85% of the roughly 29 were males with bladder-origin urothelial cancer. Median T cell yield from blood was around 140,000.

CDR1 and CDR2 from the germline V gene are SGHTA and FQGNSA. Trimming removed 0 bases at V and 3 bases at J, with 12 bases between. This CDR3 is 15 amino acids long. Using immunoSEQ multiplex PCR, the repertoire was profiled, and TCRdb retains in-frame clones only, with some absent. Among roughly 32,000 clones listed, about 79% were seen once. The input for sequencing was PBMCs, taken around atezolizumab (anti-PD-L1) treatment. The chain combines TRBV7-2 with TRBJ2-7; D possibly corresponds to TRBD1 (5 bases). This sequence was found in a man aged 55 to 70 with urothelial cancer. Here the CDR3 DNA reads TGTGCCAGCAGCTTAGCGGCCGACAGATTCTACGAGCAGTACTTC. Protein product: CASSLAADRFYEQYF.